These 5 T cell receptor beta chains share one sample of origin, sequenced in a study of regulatory T cells in long-lasting Graves disease. Libraries of TCR beta came from iRepertoire HTBI primers plus Arm-PCR of CDR3 regions. TCRdb ran MiXCR on the multiplex PCR reads and lists one entry per CDR3 protein. Seen here are roughly 450,000 distinct CDR3 sequences, about a quarter observed once, and the top ten hold about 27%. Time point noted: persistent/refractory GD, antithyroid drugs over 5 years with positive TRAb. The TCR library was prepared using RNA isolated from PBMCs. The specimen was peripheral blood mononuclear cells (PBMCs), collected when the disease was refractory, from a patient treated with antithyroid drugs. Every receptor here comes from a female donor with Graves disease.

V is TRBV30 and J is TRBJ1-2; D gene uncertain. The CDR3 length is 12 residues. CDR1 is GTSNPN and CDR2 is SVGIG in the germline V gene (reference sequence). V was shortened by 3 bases and J by 5 bases, with 10 bases between the two germline ends. CDR3 coding DNA: TGTGCCTGGAGAGGTCGCGGTTATGGCTACACCTTC. This translates into CAWRGRGYGYTF. Full variable domain (rest looked up from reference TRBV30 and TRBJ1-2): SQTIHQWPATLVQPVGSPLSLECTVEGTSNPNLYWYRQAAGRGLQLLFYSVGIGQISSEVPQNLSASRPQDRQFILSSKKLLLSDSGFYLCAWRGRGYGYTFGSGTRLTVV.

The chain links TRBV5-1 to TRBJ2-7, with TRBD2 matching 14 bases. Per the germline V gene, CDR1 is SGHRS and CDR2 is YFSETQ. Losses at the gene ends were 2 bases for V and 5 bases for J; bases not matched to a gene: 9. The CDR3 loop spans 17 amino acids. Here the CDR3 DNA reads TGCGCCAGCAGCTTCATTGGGACTAGCGGGAGATTCCACGAGCAGTACTTC. This translates into CASSFIGTSGRFHEQYF.

This clonotype was seen ten or more times. This chain uses TRBV11-2 with TRBJ2-5; D is unresolved. The CDR3 contains 13 residues. V lost 0 bases and J lost 2, with 4 bases in between. Germline V lookup: CDR1 SGHAT, CDR2 FQNNGV. CDR3: CASSLELQETQYF. The CDR3 nucleotides are TGTGCCAGCAGCTTAGAGCTGCAAGAGACCCAGTACTTC.

The chain couples TRBV5-4 to TRBJ2-7, with D possibly being TRBD1 or TRBD2 (5 bases each). Trimming stripped 4 bases from V and 0 bases from J, with 14 bases between. Per germline, CDR1 SGHNT and CDR2 YYREEE (reference sequence). The CDR3 has 15 amino acids. In nucleotides, the CDR3 is TGTGCCAGCAGCCGAGGGACCGATAGCTCCTACGAGCAGTACTTC. Its translation: CASSRGTDSSYEQYF.

The genes are TRBV2 and TRBJ1-1, with unresolved D. The V gene lost 7 bases and the J gene lost 8 bases, with 11 bases spanning the gap. Germline V gene lookup returns CDR1 SNHLY and CDR2 FYNNEI. The CDR3 extends over 11 amino acids. The CDR3 loop reads CASTPDGEAFF. In DNA form, the CDR3 reads TGTGCCAGCACCCCGGACGGCGAAGCTTTCTTT.